The 14 T cell receptor beta chains reported below all come from one sample, sequenced in a study of response to subunit inactivated influenza vaccine. MiXCR was run by TCRdb on the RT-PCR reads, yielding one entry per CDR3 protein. The sample lists about 500,000 distinct CDR3 sequences, 16% occurring once. The starting material was CD4+ T cells sorted from PBMCs, obtained roughly 24 months after vaccination. These receptors originate from a man between 50 and 70 years old who received an inactivated influenza vaccine.

This clonotype was picked up many times. The chain uses TRBV5-1 and TRBJ2-5; no clear D. The CDR3 is 14 amino acids. V was cut by 0 bases and J by 1 base, with 7 bases left in between. Per the germline V gene, CDR1 is SGHRS and CDR2 is YFSETQ. The CDR3 DNA reads TGCGCCAGCAGCTTGGCTGCGAGCCAAGAGACCCAGTACTTC. Translation: CASSLAASQETQYF.

This clonotype was found a few times. This rearrangement joins TRBV28 to TRBJ1-1; D is possibly TRBD1 (5 bases). Germline V gene lookup returns CDR1 MDHEN and CDR2 SYDVKM. Trimming shortened V by 8 bases and J by 1 base, and 17 bases separated the two germline ends. The CDR3 loop spans 15 amino acids. The CDR3: CASAGPRGGNTEAFF. The CDR3 DNA follows: TGTGCCAGCGCCGGGCCAAGGGGAGGGAACACTGAAGCTTTCTTT.

This clonotype was counted ten times or more. The V and J genes are TRBV20-1 and TRBJ1-2; D not certain. The CDR3 is 13 residues long. The germline V gene has CDR1 DFQATT and CDR2 SNEGSKA (reference sequence). V gave up 3 bases and J gave up 4 bases, with 12 bases separating them. CDR3 sequence: CSASLGPLYGYTF. CDR3 nucleotide sequence: TGCAGTGCTAGTTTAGGCCCTCTCTATGGCTACACCTTC.

This clonotype was counted ten times or more. The chain is built from TRBV7-9 and TRBJ1-6; D not certain. This CDR3 spans 17 amino acids. The V end was cut by 1 base, the J end by 7 bases, with 17 bases between. CDR1 SEHNR and CDR2 FQNEAQ come from the germline V gene (reference sequence). The CDR3 DNA sequence: TGTGCCAGCAGCTTAGAATCTCCCAAGAGCGGGAATTCACCCCTCCACTTT. Translated, it gives CASSLESPKSGNSPLHF.

This clonotype showed up many times. The chain has TRBV5-1 and TRBJ2-2; D not certain. Germline V gives CDR1 SGHRS, CDR2 YFSETQ. V lost 4 bases and J 5 bases, leaving 12 bases between the germline ends. This CDR3 has 14 residues. The CDR3 spells CASSQYLGTGELFF. CDR3 bases: TGCGCCAGCAGCCAGTATCTTGGTACCGGGGAGCTGTTTTTT.

This clonotype was observed a few times. The genes are TRBV28 and TRBJ2-7; D gene uncertain. The CDR3 spans 14 residues. Trimming took 6 bases from V and 2 from J, leaving 14 bases between them. From germline, CDR1 is MDHEN and CDR2 SYDVKM. The CDR3 sequence is CASSPHDIPYEQYF. In DNA form, the CDR3 reads TGTGCCAGCAGCCCTCATGATATACCCTACGAGCAGTACTTC. Supplemented by reference TRBV28 and TRBJ2-7, the full variable domain reads DVKVTQSSRYLVKRTGEKVFLECVQDMDHENMFWYRQDPGLGLRLIYFSYDVKMKEKGDIPEGYSVSREKKERFSLILESASTNQTSMYLCASSPHDIPYEQYFGPGTRLTVT.

This clonotype was observed many times. This rearrangement joins TRBV12-3 or TRBV12-4 to TRBJ1-6, with 11 bases identical to TRBD1. The J segment lost 9 bases and the V segment lost 5 bases, leaving 24 bases of the junction unmatched. The CDR3 is 21 amino acids. CDR3 residues: CASSLSTLTPGTGGRASPLHF. DNA for the CDR3: TGTGCCAGCAGTCTATCAACCCTAACACCCGGGACAGGGGGTAGGGCTTCACCCCTCCACTTT.

This clonotype showed up just a few times. The chain combines TRBV4-2 with TRBJ1-1; D unclear. This CDR3 contains 15 residues. The V end was cut by 0 bases, the J end by 7 bases, with 15 bases between. Germline V gene sequence: CDR1 LGHNA, CDR2 YNFKEQ. This CDR3 reads CASSQDMGSGFEAFF. DNA for the CDR3: TGTGCCAGCAGCCAAGATATGGGAAGCGGGTTTGAAGCTTTCTTT.

A few counts support this clonotype. V is TRBV7-6 and J is TRBJ2-7; possible D gene TRBD1, 6 bases. Germline V gene data show CDR1 as SGHVS and CDR2 as FNYEAQ. The length of the CDR3 is 13 residues. Trimming stripped 2 bases from V and 5 bases from J, with 10 bases between. The CDR3 reads CASSLIQGDEQYF. Here the CDR3 DNA reads TGTGCCAGCAGCTTAATACAGGGTGACGAGCAGTACTTC.

The V call is TRBV5-1, the J call TRBJ2-3; 7 bases align to TRBD2. Per germline, CDR1 SGHRS and CDR2 YFSETQ. V trimming: 0 bases; J trimming: 0 bases; junction bases outside the gene matches: 4. The CDR3 length is 16 residues. CDR3 region: CASSLGTSASTDTQYF. The CDR3 DNA reads as TGCGCCAGCAGCTTGGGAACTAGCGCTAGCACAGATACGCAGTATTTT.

V gene TRBV7-8 combines with J gene TRBJ1-4, with D maybe TRBD1 (6 bases). Looked up from germline, CDR1 is SGHVS and CDR2 is FQNEAQ. V lost 4 bases and J 5 bases, leaving 11 bases between the germline ends. This CDR3 region has 14 residues. The CDR3 coding sequence is TGTGCCAGCAGCTACAGGGAAGTGAATGAAAAACTGTTTTTT. Its protein product is CASSYREVNEKLFF. Combining the CDR3 with reference TRBV7-8 and TRBJ1-4 gives the whole variable domain GAGVSQSPRYKVAKRGQDVALRCDPISGHVSLFWYQQALGQGPEFLTYFQNEAQLDKSGLPSDRFFAERPEGSVSTLKIQRTQQEDSAVYLCASSYREVNEKLFFGSGTQLSVL.

This chain links TRBV10-3 with TRBJ1-1; possible D gene TRBD1, 5 bases. Deletions cut 4 bases from V and 1 base from J, with 10 bases between. The CDR3 consists of 14 residues. Germline CDR1 and CDR2: ENHRY and SYGVKD. CDR3 region: CAISGDSRNTEAFF. DNA of the CDR3: TGTGCCATCAGTGGTGACAGCAGGAACACTGAAGCTTTCTTT.

This rearrangement joins TRBV29-1 to TRBJ2-7; 7 nucleotides line up with TRBD2. CDR3 length: 12 residues. CDR1 is SQVTM, CDR2 ANQGSEA, per germline. With V trimmed by 7 bases and J by 3 bases, 6 bases remained unmatched. In nucleotides, the CDR3 is TGCAGCGCACGGGGGGACTACTACGAGCAGTACTTC. It codes for CSARGDYYEQYF.

V usage is TRBV29-1 and J usage is TRBJ1-3, with 8 bases that match TRBD1. The CDR3 consists of 14 residues. With 7 bases clipped from V and 2 bases from J, the junction kept 7 bases outside the gene matches. CDR1 and CDR2 from the germline V gene are SQVTM and ANQGSEA. CDR3 sequence reads: CSAQPDRAGNTIYF. CDR3 sequence (DNA): TGCAGCGCTCAGCCGGACAGGGCTGGAAACACCATATATTTT. Together with reference TRBV29-1 and TRBJ1-3, the CDR3 gives the full variable domain: SAVISQKPSRDICQRGTSLTIQCQVDSQVTMMFWYRQQPGQSLTLIATANQGSEATYESGFVIDKFPISRPNLTFSTLTVSNMSPEDSSIYLCSAQPDRAGNTIYFGEGSWLTVV.